One sample yielded the 10 T cell receptor beta chains listed below, sequenced in a study of CD4 T cells in relation to SARS-CoV-2 and coronaviruses. CD4+ T cells from unexposed donors were obtained before the COVID-19 pandemic (2011-2018). Assay used: immunoSEQ multiplex PCR; TCRdb lists only in-frame clones, some missing. The sample shows some 69,000 clones, 94% of them seen only once. The material sequenced was naive CD4+ T cells from PBMCs. As for subset: naive CD4+ T cells isolated by negative enrichment. The receptor set was obtained from a human donor in good health.

J is TRBJ1-5 and V is TRBV28; tentative D call: TRBD1 (6 bases). CDR1 is MDHEN and CDR2 is SYDVKM in the germline V gene. The CDR3 runs to 16 residues. Trimming left V 5 bases short and J 6 bases short, with 20 bases between. CDR3: CASSPGVGTPGQPQHF. CDR3 DNA: TGTGCCAGCAGTCCAGGGGTTGGGACACCAGGTCAGCCCCAGCATTTT.

The rearrangement joins TRBV5-1 to TRBJ2-3, with 8 bases identical to TRBD2. Germline CDR1 reads SGHRS; CDR2 reads YFSETQ. The V and J ends lost 3 bases and 3 bases, in that order; junction bases with no gene match: 6. The CDR3 consists of 15 residues. The CDR3 here is CASSSRGGNTDTQYF. CDR3 nucleotide sequence: TGCGCCAGCAGCTCCCGCGGGGGGAATACAGATACGCAGTATTTT. Based on the CDR3 plus reference TRBV5-1 and TRBJ2-3, the full variable domain is KAGVTQTPRYLIKTRGQQVTLSCSPISGHRSVSWYQQTPGQGLQFLFEYFSETQRNKGNFPGRFSGRQFSNSRSEMNVSTLELGDSALYLCASSSRGGNTDTQYFGPGTRLTVL.

This clone is a singleton in its sample. The CDR3 spells CASSIGSDSGSSEQYF. The CDR3 nucleotides are TGTGCCAGTAGTATTGGTTCGGATAGCGGGAGTTCCGAGCAGTACTTC. V and J are TRBV19 and TRBJ2-7; the match to TRBD2 covers 9 bases. Germline values: CDR1 LNHDA, CDR2 SQIVND (reference sequence). After removal of 3 bases from V and 6 bases from J, the junction contained 12 bases not matched to a gene. CDR3 length equals 16 residues.

The rearrangement joins TRBV11-2 to TRBJ2-5; D gene unclear. Trimming removed 2 bases from V and 1 base from J, with 5 bases in between. The CDR3 spans 13 residues. The germline V gene encodes CDR1 SGHAT and CDR2 FQNNGV. The CDR3 is CASSLMVQETQYF. The CDR3 DNA sequence: TGTGCCAGCAGCTTAATGGTCCAAGAGACCCAGTACTTC.

This CDR3 is CASSQGTANTGELFF. The CDR3, as DNA: TGTGCCAGCTCACAGGGGACAGCCAACACCGGGGAGCTGTTTTTT. V and J are TRBV18 and TRBJ2-2; TRBD1 matches at 7 bases. There are 15 residues in the CDR3. V gave up 4 bases and J gave up 2 bases; unmatched junction bases: 4. Germline V gene data show CDR1 as KGHSH and CDR2 as LQKENI.

This rearrangement joins TRBV5-1 to TRBJ2-3; maybe TRBD2 (6 bases). This CDR3 is built from 15 residues. The V and J ends lost 2 bases and 0 bases respectively, with 10 bases between them. CDR1 is SGHRS and CDR2 is YFSETQ in the germline V gene. Written as DNA, the CDR3 is TGCGCCAGCAGCTTCAGCGGGCACAGCACAGATACGCAGTATTTT. It codes for CASSFSGHSTDTQYF.

The chain combines TRBV7-9 with TRBJ2-1; TRBD2 might be the D (5 bases). CDR1 SEHNR and CDR2 FQNEAQ come from the germline V gene (reference sequence). V was cut by 1 base and J by 0 bases, with 10 bases left in between. The CDR3 runs 16 residues. This chain's CDR3 is CASSLDRGLSYNEQFF. CDR3 nucleotide sequence: TGTGCCAGCAGCTTAGATCGCGGGCTCTCCTACAATGAGCAGTTCTTC. The variable domain in full, with the rest retrieved from reference TRBV7-9 and TRBJ2-1, is DTGVSQNPRHKITKRGQNVTFRCDPISEHNRLYWYRQTLGQGPEFLTYFQNEAQLEKSRLLSDRFSAERPKGSFSTLEIQRTEQGDSAMYLCASSLDRGLSYNEQFFGPGTRLTVL.

The chain uses TRBV3-1 (or the pseudogene TRBV3-2) and TRBJ2-7, with D possibly matching TRBD1 (5 bases). Germline V gene lookup returns CDR1 LGHDT and CDR2 YNNKEL (reference sequence). The CDR3 has 16 amino acids. The germline V and J ends were trimmed by 0 bases and 3 bases, with 15 bases remaining between them. The chain's CDR3 is CASSQEGQGIIYEQYF. The CDR3 DNA is TGTGCCAGCAGCCAAGAGGGCCAGGGAATTATCTACGAGCAGTACTTC.

The chain recombines TRBV5-6 with TRBJ1-1; D possibly corresponds to TRBD1 (6 bases). V was shortened by 0 bases and J by 6 bases, with 15 bases between the two germline ends. The germline CDR1 and CDR2 sequences are SGHDT and YYEEEE. This CDR3 has 15 amino acids. This CDR3 is CASSLVPGARAEAFF. DNA for the CDR3: TGTGCCAGCAGCTTGGTCCCGGGGGCAAGGGCTGAAGCTTTCTTT.

The J gene is TRBJ1-2, the V gene TRBV6-1, with 9 bases fitting TRBD1. J was trimmed by 7 bases and V by 7 bases; bases with no gene match: 10. This CDR3 has 14 amino acids. Germline V lookup: CDR1 MNHNS, CDR2 SASEGT. The CDR3 region has the DNA TGTGCCAGCACCAATTTCCGGGACAGGGTTGGCTACACCTTC. Protein: CASTNFRDRVGYTF.